What follows are 8 T cell receptor beta chains derived from one specimen sequenced in a study of identical twins (dated by TCRdb to the mid-2010s). The protocol used for the library was 5' RACE. The data were produced on an Illumina HiSeq 2000. TCRdb reprocessing: public reads trimmed at Q25 with fastp, clones called with MiXCR, in-frame beta chains kept. Each entry merges the rows of one CDR3 protein and shows their most common DNA and genes. Counted in this sample were 400,000 to 500,000 distinct CDR3 sequences; around 18% of them appeared once. The ten biggest clones cover 12% of the sample. Input material: naive T cells sorted from blood. The intended sense of this specimen's cell subset or site label: cells isolated with a human naive T-cell isolation kit. Receptors were obtained from a middle-aged man in good health.

In this sample, this clonotype turned up many times. The chain combines TRBV20-1 with TRBJ1-6, with D possibly being TRBD1 (6 bases). Germline V gene sequence: CDR1 DFQATT, CDR2 SNEGSKA (reference sequence). V lost 6 bases and J lost 3, with 18 bases in between. This CDR3 comprises 16 residues. The CDR3 coding sequence is TGCAGTGCCCTCGCAGGGGTATACGGCTATAATTCACCCCTCCACTTT. Protein sequence: CSALAGVYGYNSPLHF.

This clonotype was detected many times. The chain couples TRBV7-6 to TRBJ2-7, with 9 bases that match TRBD1. The J segment lost 4 bases and the V segment lost 5 bases, leaving 3 bases of the junction unmatched. Germline values: CDR1 SGHVS, CDR2 FNYEAQ. CDR3 length: 13 residues. CDR3 nucleotides: TGTGCCAGCAGCAGGGACAGGGAATACGAGCAGTACTTC. Its protein is CASSRDREYEQYF.

This clonotype occurred a few times. This sequence joins TRBV28 and TRBJ2-5; TRBD2 matches 14 bases. Germline CDR1 reads MDHEN; CDR2 reads SYDVKM. J lost 4 bases, V lost 6 bases, and 7 bases had no gene match. The CDR3 is made up of 16 amino acids. The CDR3 nucleotides read TGTGCCAGCAGCAATTATGGACTAGCGGGGGGAGAGACCCAGTACTTC. Translation: CASSNYGLAGGETQYF. Complete variable domain (other parts from reference TRBV28 and TRBJ2-5): DVKVTQSSRYLVKRTGEKVFLECVQDMDHENMFWYRQDPGLGLRLIYFSYDVKMKEKGDIPEGYSVSREKKERFSLILESASTNQTSMYLCASSNYGLAGGETQYFGPGTRLLVL.

This clonotype was seen many times. The chain couples TRBV4-3 to TRBJ2-3; the D is unclear. Trimming removed 2 bases from V and 3 bases from J, with 6 bases in between. The germline gives CDR1 LGHNA, CDR2 YSLEER. The CDR3 is 13 residues long. Here the CDR3 DNA reads TGCGCCAGCAGCCAAAAGGATACAGATACGCAGTATTTT. Protein sequence: CASSQKDTDTQYF.

This chain links TRBV20-1 with TRBJ2-3; D is unclear. The germline gives CDR1 DFQATT, CDR2 SNEGSKA (reference sequence). CDR3 length equals 15 residues. The V end was cut by 0 bases, the J end by 4 bases, with 14 bases between. The CDR3 loop is CSARDPTGSPDTQYF. CDR3 nucleotide sequence: TGCAGTGCTAGAGACCCGACTGGGTCCCCAGATACGCAGTATTTT.

This clonotype has ten or more counts. This chain joins TRBV7-2 and TRBJ1-2; the match to TRBD1 covers 7 bases. The length of the CDR3 is 16 residues. Germline V lookup: CDR1 SGHTA, CDR2 FQGNSA. After removal of 1 base from V and 1 base from J, the junction contained 6 bases not matched to a gene. CDR3 amino acids: CASSLVGGQGNYGYTF. The DNA for the CDR3 is TGTGCCAGCAGCTTAGTAGGGGGCCAGGGTAACTATGGCTACACCTTC.

This clonotype has a count of ten or more. The V and J genes are TRBV3-1 and TRBJ1-5, with TRBD1 matching 7 bases. With V trimmed by 0 bases and J by 2 bases, 4 bases remained unmatched. CDR3 size: 16 residues. The germline CDR1 and CDR2 sequences are LGHDT and YNNKEL (reference sequence). The CDR3 bases are TGTGCCAGCAGCCAAGATAGCAGGGGGGGCAATCAGCCCCAGCATTTT. As protein: CASSQDSRGGNQPQHF.

This clonotype occurred a few times. CDR3 loop: CASRPGLAGGTSYEQYF. CDR3 DNA: TGCGCCAGCAGACCTGGACTAGCGGGGGGGACCTCCTACGAGCAGTACTTC. The chain combines TRBV5-1 with TRBJ2-7; 15 bases agree with TRBD2. CDR3 size: 17 residues. Germline-derived CDR1 and CDR2 are SGHRS and YFSETQ. Trimming took 5 bases from V and 0 from J; bases not matched to a gene: 6.